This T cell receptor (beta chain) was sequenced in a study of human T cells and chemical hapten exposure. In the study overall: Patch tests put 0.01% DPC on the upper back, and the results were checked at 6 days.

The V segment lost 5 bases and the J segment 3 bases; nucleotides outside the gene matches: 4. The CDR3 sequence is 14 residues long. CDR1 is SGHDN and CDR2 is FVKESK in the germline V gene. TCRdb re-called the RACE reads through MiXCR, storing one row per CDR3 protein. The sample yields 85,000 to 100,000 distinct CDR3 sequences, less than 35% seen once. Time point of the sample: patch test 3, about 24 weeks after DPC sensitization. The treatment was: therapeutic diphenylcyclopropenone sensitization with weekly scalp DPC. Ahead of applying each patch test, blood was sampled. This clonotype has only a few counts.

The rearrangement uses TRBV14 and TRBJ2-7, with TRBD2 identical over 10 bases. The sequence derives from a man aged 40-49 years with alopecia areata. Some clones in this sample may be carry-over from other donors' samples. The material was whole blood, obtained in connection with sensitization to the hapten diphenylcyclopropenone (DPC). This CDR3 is CASSITSGNYEQYF. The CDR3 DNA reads TGTGCCAGCAGCATAACTAGCGGGAACTACGAGCAGTACTTC.